This T cell receptor beta chain was sequenced for a study of blood T cell repertoires in COVID-19. For the study at large: Both acute and convalescent COVID-19 samples were obtained from the United States, Italy and Spain. Nucleic acid was either cDNA or gDNA, and it came from T cells, B-cell-depleted T cells, or PBMCs.

In the source study's methods: Reference gene primer amplification in the assay estimated nucleated cell counts. Clones were read by immunoSEQ multiplex PCR, and TCRdb kept only the in-frame ones, dropping some. That table supplies the V and J calls and clone size; D and trimming were determined from the DNA. The table has fewer than 30,000 clones, roughly 73% seen once. Germline assignment: CDR1 MNHEY and CDR2 SVGAGI. V gave up 6 bases and J gave up 4 bases; unmatched junction bases: 5. The CDR3 has 14 amino acids. This receptor was obtained from a woman in her seventies with active or convalescent COVID-19. This rearrangement joins TRBV6-5 to TRBJ1-4; 7 bases map to TRBD1. The sample taken for sequencing was peripheral blood. The CDR3 spells CASRLTGDNEKLFF. As DNA, the CDR3 is TGTGCCAGCAGGCTTACAGGGGATAATGAAAAACTGTTTTTT.